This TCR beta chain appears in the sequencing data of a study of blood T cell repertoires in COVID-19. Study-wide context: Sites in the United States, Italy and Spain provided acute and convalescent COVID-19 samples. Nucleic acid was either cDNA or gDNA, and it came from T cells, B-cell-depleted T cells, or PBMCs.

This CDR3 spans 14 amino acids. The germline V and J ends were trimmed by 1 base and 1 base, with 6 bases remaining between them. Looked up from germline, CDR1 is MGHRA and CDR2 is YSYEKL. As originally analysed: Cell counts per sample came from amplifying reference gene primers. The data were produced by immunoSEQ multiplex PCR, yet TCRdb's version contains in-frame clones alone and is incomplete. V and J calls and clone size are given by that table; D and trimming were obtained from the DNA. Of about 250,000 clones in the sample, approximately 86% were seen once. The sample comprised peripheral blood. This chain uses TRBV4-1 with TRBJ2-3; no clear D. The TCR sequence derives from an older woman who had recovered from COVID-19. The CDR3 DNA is TGCGCCAGCAGCCAAGTCACAGGCACAGATACGCAGTATTTT. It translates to CASSQVTGTDTQYF.